Listed below are T cell receptor beta chains from one sample, sequenced in a study of Ad26.COV2.S vaccination and SARS-CoV-2 variants. The data were produced by immunoSEQ multiplex PCR, yet TCRdb's version contains in-frame clones alone and is incomplete. The data hold 320,000 or so clones, with 90% observed a single time. The sequences come from peripheral blood, collected in a trial of Ad26.COV2.S vaccine versus placebo. All receptors derive from a person aged 18-60 years who received the Ad26.COV2.S COVID-19 vaccine or a placebo. Each CDR3 is given with its conserved first and last residue. D genes are given only for firm matches. Clone size appears in some rows only: once, few, many, or a class for an expanded clone.

NA | 16 | NA | TRBJ1-2 | TRBV19 | CASSMGRGTTNYGYTF | TGTGCCAGTAGTATGGGCAGGGGAACAACTAACTATGGCTACACCTTC
NA | 11 | NA | TRBJ2-1 | TRBV25-1 | CASFSRIEQFF | TGCGCCAGCTTCAGTAGGATAGAGCAGTTCTTC
TRBD1 | 16 | NA | TRBJ2-3 | TRBV5-1 | CASGVKGQGSTDTQYF | TGCGCCAGCGGGGTTAAGGGACAGGGCAGCACAGATACGCAGTATTTT
NA | 14 | NA | TRBJ1-2 | TRBV6-2/TRBV6-3 | CASSYSAGVVGYTF | TGTGCCAGCAGTTACTCGGCAGGGGTGGTTGGCTACACCTTC
NA | 14 | once | TRBJ1-1 | TRBV10-1 | CASSESGWGAEAFF | TGCGCCAGCAGTGAGTCCGGGTGGGGCGCTGAAGCTTTCTTT
NA | 14 | NA | TRBJ2-3 | TRBV6-5 | CASSYGMGRDTQYF | TGTGCCAGCAGTTACGGCATGGGAAGGGATACGCAGTATTTT
NA | 12 | NA | TRBJ2-2 | TRBV6-4 | CASSDQFGELFF | TGTGCCAGCAGTGACCAGTTTGGGGAGCTGTTTTTT
NA | 15 | NA | TRBJ1-1 | TRBV9 | CASSGGRTGVSEAFF | TGTGCCAGCAGCGGTGGTAGGACGGGAGTATCTGAAGCTTTCTTT
TRBD2 | 14 | NA | TRBJ2-5 | TRBV5-6 | CASTGGREQETQYF | TGTGCCAGCACCGGGGGGAGGGAACAGGAGACCCAGTACTTC
NA | 14 | few | TRBJ1-5 | TRBV15 | CATSRRKTNQPQHF | TGTGCCACCAGCAGACGGAAAACCAATCAGCCCCAGCATTTT
TRBD1 | 15 | NA | TRBJ2-3 | TRBV4-1 | CASTPTRGGGDTQYF | TGCGCCAGCACCCCCACCCGAGGGGGCGGAGATACGCAGTATTTT
TRBD1 | 17 | NA | TRBJ2-7 | TRBV4-1 | CASSQGFVGQGLYEQYF | TGCGCCAGCAGCCAAGGATTCGTTGGACAGGGACTCTACGAGCAGTACTTC
TRBD1 | 16 | few | TRBJ1-2 | TRBV4-3 | CASSQDVPGGANGYTF | TGCGCCAGCAGCCAAGATGTCCCAGGGGGCGCGAATGGCTACACCTTC
TRBD1 | 15 | NA | TRBJ1-1 | TRBV7-6 | CASSLRGPGDTEAFF | TGTGCCAGCAGCTTGAGGGGGCCGGGGGACACTGAAGCTTTCTTT
TRBD2 | 16 | once | TRBJ2-1 | TRBV18 | CASSPLRAGGHNEQFF | TGTGCCAGCTCACCACTGAGAGCGGGGGGCCACAATGAGCAGTTCTTC